The T cell receptor (beta chain) under discussion was sequenced for a study of blood T cell repertoires in COVID-19. Study context: Italy, Spain and the United States were the sources of the convalescent and acute COVID-19 samples. T cells, B-cell-depleted T cells, or PBMCs provided the cDNA or gDNA that served as material.

There are 15 residues in the CDR3. Trimming took 6 bases from V and 0 from J; bases not matched to a gene: 5. The germline CDR1 and CDR2 sequences are ENHRY and SYGVKD. Authors' analysis steps: Nucleated cell counts were estimated from reference gene primer amplification. Using immunoSEQ multiplex PCR, the repertoire was profiled, and TCRdb retains in-frame clones only, with some absent. D and trimming come from the DNA, and the V and J calls and clone size come from that table. Of about 250,000 clones listed, 70% to 90% are singletons. The chain is built from TRBV10-3 and TRBJ2-7; the match to TRBD1 covers 10 bases. This receptor was taken from a man younger than 35 with active or convalescent COVID-19. What was sequenced was peripheral blood. Here the CDR3 DNA reads TGTGCCATCAGGGGGGGACAGGGGAGCTCCTACGAGCAGTACTTC. Translated, it gives CAIRGGQGSSYEQYF.